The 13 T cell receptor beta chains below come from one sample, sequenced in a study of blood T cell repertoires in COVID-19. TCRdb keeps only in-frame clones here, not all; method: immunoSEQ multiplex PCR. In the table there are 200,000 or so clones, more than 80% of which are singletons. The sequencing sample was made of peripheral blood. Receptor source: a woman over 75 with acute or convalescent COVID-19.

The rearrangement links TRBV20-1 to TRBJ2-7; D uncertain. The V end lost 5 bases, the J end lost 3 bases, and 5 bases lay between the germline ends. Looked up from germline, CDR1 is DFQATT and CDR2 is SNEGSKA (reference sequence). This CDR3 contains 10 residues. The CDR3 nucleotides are TGCAGTGCTTACTTCTACGAGCAGTACTTC. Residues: CSAYFYEQYF.

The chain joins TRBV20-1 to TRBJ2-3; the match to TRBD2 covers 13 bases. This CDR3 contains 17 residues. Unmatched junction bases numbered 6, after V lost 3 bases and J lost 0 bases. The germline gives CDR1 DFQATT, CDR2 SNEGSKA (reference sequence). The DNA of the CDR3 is TGCAGTGCTAGTGGACTAGCGGGAGCCCTTAGCACAGATACGCAGTATTTT. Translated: CSASGLAGALSTDTQYF.

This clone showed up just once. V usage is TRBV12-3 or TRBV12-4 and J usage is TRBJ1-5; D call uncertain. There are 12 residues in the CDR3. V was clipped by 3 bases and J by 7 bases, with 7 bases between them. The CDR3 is CASSFSSQPQHF. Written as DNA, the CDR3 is TGTGCCAGCAGTTTCAGTTCGCAGCCCCAGCATTTT.

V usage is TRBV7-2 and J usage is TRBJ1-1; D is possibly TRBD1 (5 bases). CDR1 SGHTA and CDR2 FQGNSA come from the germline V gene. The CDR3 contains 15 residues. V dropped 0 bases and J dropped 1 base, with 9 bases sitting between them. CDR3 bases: TGTGCCAGCAGCTTAGCGGGGGGAAAGAACACTGAAGCTTTCTTT. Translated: CASSLAGGKNTEAFF.

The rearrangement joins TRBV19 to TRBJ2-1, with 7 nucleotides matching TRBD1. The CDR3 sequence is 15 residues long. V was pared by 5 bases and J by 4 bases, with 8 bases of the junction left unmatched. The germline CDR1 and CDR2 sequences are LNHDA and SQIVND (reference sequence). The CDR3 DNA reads TGTGCCAGTAGTGGCCGGGACAGACTTTACAATGAGCAGTTCTTC. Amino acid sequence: CASSGRDRLYNEQFF.

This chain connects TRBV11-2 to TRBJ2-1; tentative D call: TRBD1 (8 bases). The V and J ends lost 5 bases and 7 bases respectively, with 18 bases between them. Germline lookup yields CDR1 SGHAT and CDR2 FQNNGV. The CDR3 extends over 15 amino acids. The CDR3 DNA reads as TGTGCCAGCAGCCGAGACAGGGGACTATTTAATGAGCAGTTCTTC. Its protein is CASSRDRGLFNEQFF.

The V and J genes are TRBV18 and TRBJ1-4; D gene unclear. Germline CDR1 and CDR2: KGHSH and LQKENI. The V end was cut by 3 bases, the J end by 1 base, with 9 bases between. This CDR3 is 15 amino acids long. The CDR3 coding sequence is TGTGCCAGCTCACCCGGGTCGGTAACTAATGAAAAACTGTTTTTT. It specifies CASSPGSVTNEKLFF.

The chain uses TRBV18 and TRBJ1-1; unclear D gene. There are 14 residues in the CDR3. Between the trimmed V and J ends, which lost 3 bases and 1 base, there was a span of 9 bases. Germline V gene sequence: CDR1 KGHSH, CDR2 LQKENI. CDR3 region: CASSPLQRNTEAFF. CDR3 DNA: TGTGCCAGCTCACCCCTACAGAGGAACACTGAAGCTTTCTTT.

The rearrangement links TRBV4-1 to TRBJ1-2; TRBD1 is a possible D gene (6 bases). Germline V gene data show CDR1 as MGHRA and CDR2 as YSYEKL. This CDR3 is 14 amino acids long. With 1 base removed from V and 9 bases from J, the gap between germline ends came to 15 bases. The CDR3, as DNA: TGCGCCAGCAGCCAAGTAAACAGGGCCGGGAGCTACACCTTC. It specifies CASSQVNRAGSYTF.

CDR3 protein: CAWSGQGLNIQYF. CDR3 DNA sequence: TGTGCCTGGAGTGGACAGGGGTTGAACATTCAGTACTTC. This rearrangement joins TRBV30 to TRBJ2-4; TRBD1 aligns across 8 bases. J lost 7 bases, V lost 1 base, and 3 bases had no gene match. CDR1 is GTSNPN, CDR2 SVGIG, per germline (reference sequence). The CDR3 spans 13 residues.

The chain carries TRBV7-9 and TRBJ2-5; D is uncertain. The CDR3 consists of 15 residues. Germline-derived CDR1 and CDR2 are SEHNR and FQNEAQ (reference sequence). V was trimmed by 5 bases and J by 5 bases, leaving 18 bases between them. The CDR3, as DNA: TGTGCCAGCAGCCGATACTCAACCCACGAGGAGACCCAGTACTTC. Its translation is CASSRYSTHEETQYF.

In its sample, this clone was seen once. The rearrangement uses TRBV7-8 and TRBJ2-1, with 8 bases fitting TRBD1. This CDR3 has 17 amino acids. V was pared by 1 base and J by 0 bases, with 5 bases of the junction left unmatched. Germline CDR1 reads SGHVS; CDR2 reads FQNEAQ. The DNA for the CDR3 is TGTGCCAGCAGCTTAGGGCCACAGGGGGACTCCTACAATGAGCAGTTCTTC. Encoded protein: CASSLGPQGDSYNEQFF.

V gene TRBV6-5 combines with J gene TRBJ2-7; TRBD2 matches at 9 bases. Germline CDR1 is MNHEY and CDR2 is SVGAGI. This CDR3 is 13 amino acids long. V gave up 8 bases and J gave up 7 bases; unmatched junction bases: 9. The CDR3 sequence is CASVRRGGGEQYF. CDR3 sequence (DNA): TGTGCCAGCGTTAGGCGGGGGGGAGGGGAGCAGTACTTC.